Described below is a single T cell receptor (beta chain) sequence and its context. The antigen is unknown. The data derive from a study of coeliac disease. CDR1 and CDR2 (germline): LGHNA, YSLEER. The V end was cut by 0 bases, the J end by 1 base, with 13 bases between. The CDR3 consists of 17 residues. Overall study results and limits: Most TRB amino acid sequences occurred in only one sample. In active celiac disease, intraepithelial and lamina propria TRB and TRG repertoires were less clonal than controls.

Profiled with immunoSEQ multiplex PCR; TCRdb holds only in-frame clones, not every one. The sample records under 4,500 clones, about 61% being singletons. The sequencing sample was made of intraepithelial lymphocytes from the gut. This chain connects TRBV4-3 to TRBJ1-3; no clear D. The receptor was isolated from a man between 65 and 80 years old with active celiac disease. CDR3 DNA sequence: TGCGCCAGCAGCCAAGAGGGAGACGGGTTATCTGGAAACACCATATATTTT. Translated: CASSQEGDGLSGNTIYF.